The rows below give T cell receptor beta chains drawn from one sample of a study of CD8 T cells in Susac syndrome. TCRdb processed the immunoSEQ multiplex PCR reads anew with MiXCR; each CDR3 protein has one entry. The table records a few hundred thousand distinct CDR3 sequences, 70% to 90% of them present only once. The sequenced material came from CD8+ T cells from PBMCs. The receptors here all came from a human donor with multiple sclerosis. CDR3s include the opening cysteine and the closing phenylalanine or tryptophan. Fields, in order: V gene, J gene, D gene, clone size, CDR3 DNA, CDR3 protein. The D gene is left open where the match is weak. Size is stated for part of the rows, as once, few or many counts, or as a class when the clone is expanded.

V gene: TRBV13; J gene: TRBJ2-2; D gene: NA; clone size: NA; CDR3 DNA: TGTGCCAGCAGCTTTGGATCATTCGACACCGGGGAGCTGTTTTTT; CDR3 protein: CASSFGSFDTGELFF
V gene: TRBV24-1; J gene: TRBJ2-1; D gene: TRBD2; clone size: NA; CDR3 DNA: TGTGCCACCTCTACTACTAGCGGGCCGGCCTACAATGAGCAGTTCTTC; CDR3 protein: CATSTTSGPAYNEQFF
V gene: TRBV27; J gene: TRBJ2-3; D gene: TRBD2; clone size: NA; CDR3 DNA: TGTGCCAGCAGTTCTACTAGCGGGAGATGGACAGATACGCAGTATTTT; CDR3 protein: CASSSTSGRWTDTQYF
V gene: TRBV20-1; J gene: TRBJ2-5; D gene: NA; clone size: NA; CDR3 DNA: TGCAGTGCTAGAGACGGCAGCCACAGGGAAGAGACCCAGTACTTC; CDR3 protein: CSARDGSHREETQYF
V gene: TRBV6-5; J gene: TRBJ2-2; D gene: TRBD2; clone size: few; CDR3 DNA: TGTGCCAGCAGTTACCAAGGCGGGAGGGCCTCCGGGGAGCTGTTTTTT; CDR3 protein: CASSYQGGRASGELFF
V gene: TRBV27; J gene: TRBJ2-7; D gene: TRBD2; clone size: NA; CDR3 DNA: TGTGCCAGCAGTTCGCGGGAGACCAACGAGCAGTACTTC; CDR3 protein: CASSSRETNEQYF
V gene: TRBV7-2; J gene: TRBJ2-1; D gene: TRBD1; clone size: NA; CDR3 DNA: TGTGCCAGCAGCGGCACAGGGGGCTCCTACAATGAGCAGTTCTTC; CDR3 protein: CASSGTGGSYNEQFF
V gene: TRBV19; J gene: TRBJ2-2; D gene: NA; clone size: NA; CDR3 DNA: TGTGCCAGTACTCTCCCTAGGACTGAAGTTAACACCGGGGAGCTGTTTTTT; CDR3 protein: CASTLPRTEVNTGELFF
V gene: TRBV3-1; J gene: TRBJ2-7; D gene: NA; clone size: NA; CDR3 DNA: TGTGCCAGCAGCCAAGTAGGGGGGCCCGTCACCAACGAGCAGTACTTC; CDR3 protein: CASSQVGGPVTNEQYF
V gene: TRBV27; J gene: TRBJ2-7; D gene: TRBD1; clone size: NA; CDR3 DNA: TGTGCCAGCAGTCGACGCCGGGACAGGTCCTACGAGCAGTACTTC; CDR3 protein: CASSRRRDRSYEQYF
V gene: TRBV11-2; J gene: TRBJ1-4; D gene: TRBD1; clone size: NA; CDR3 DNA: TGTGCCAGCAGCCCATACAGGGGAAGGATCGCTAATGAAAAACTGTTTTTT; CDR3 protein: CASSPYRGRIANEKLFF
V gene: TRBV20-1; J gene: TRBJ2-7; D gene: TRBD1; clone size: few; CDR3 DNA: TGCAGTGCTAGGGGACAGGGGTCCTACGAGCAGTACTTC; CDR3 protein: CSARGQGSYEQYF
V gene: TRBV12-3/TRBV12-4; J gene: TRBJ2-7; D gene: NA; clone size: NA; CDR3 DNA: TGTGCCAGCAGTCCCTCGATCAGGTACGAGCAGTACTTC; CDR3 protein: CASSPSIRYEQYF
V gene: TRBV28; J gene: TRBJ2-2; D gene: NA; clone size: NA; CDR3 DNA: TGTGCCAGCAAAAAAAAGGGTCGAGGGGAGCTGTTTTTT; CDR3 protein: CASKKKGRGELFF
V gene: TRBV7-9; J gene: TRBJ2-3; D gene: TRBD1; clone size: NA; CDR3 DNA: TGTGCCAGCAGCACCTCGGCCGGGACAGACACAGATACGCAGTATTTT; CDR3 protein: CASSTSAGTDTDTQYF
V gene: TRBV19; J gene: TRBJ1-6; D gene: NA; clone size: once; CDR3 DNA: TGTGCCAGTAGTATCGACCAGGAGTCACCCCTCCACTTT; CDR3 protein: CASSIDQESPLHF
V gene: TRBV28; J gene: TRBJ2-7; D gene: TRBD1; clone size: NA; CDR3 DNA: TGTGCCAGCAGTTCTCCACCGGGACAGGAACCCTACGAGCAGTACTTC; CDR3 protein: CASSSPPGQEPYEQYF
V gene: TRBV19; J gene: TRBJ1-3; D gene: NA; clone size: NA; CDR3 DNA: TGTGCCAGTAGGAGCCGGGACTCTCACTCTGGAAACACCATATATTTT; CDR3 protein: CASRSRDSHSGNTIYF
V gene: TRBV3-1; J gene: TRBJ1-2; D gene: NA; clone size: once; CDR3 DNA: TGTGCCAGCAGCCGATCGACCGGGACATCTAACTATGGCTACACCTTC; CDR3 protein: CASSRSTGTSNYGYTF
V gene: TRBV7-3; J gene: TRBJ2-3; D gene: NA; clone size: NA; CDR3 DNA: TGTGCCAGCAGCTTAACCTGGCGGAGCCCCACAGATACGCAGTATTTT; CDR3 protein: CASSLTWRSPTDTQYF
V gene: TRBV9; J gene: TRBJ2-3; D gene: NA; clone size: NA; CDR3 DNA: TGTGCCAGCAGCGCCCAAGGAGATACGCAGTATTTT; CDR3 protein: CASSAQGDTQYF
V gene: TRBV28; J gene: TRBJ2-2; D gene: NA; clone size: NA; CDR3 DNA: TGTGCCAGCCCCCACGGCGGGGAGCTGTTTTTT; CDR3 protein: CASPHGGELFF
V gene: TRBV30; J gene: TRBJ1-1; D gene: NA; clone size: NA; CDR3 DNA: TGTGCCTGGGAGAACACTGAAGCTTTCTTT; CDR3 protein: CAWENTEAFF
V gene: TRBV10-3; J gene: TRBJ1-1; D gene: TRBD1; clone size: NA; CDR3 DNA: TGTGCCATCAGCCAACAGGGGAGTAGGACTGAAGCTTTCTTT; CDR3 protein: CAISQQGSRTEAFF